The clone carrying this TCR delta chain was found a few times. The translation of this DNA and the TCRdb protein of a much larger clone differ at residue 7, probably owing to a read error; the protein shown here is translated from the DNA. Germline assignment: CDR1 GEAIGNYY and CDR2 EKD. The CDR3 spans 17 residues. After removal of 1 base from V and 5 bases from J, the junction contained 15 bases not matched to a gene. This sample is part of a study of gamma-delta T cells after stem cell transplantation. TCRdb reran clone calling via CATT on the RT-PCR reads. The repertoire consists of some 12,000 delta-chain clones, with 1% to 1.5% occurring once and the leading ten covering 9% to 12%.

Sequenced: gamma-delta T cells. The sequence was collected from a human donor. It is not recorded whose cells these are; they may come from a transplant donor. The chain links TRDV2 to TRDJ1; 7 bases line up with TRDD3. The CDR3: CACDTLEDTRAQDKLIF. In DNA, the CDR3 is TGTGCCTGTGACACGCTGGAGGATACGCGTGCTCAGGATAAACTCATCTTT.